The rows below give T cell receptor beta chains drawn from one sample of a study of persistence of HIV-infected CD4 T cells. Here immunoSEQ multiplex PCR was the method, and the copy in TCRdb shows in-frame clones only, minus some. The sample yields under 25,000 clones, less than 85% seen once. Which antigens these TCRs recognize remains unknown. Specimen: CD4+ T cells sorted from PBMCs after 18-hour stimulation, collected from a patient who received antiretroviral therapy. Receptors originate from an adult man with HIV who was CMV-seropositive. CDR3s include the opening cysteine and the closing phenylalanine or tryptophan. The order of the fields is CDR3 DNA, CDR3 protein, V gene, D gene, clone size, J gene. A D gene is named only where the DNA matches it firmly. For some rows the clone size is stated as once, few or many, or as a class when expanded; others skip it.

DNA: TGCGCCAGCAGCTTCACCGGGACAGGGAACGAGCAGTACTTC
CDR3: CASSFTGTGNEQYF
V: TRBV5-1
D: TRBD1
size: .
J: TRBJ2-7

DNA: TGTGCCAGCAGGTCACTCGGGGCGAAAGAAAAACTGTTTTTT
CDR3: CASRSLGAKEKLFF
V: TRBV6-5
D: .
size: .
J: TRBJ1-4

DNA: TGTGCCAGCACCAGGGACAGCTCCTACGAGCAGTACTTC
CDR3: CASTRDSSYEQYF
V: TRBV25-1
D: TRBD1
size: few
J: TRBJ2-7

DNA: TGTGCCAGCAGCGTAGGTGGCCTTGAGACGCAGTATTTT
CDR3: CASSVGGLETQYF
V: TRBV9
D: .
size: .
J: TRBJ2-3

DNA: TGTGCCAGCAGCTTAGCGGGACAGGGGGAGCTGTTTTTT
CDR3: CASSLAGQGELFF
V: TRBV7-6
D: TRBD1
size: .
J: TRBJ2-2

DNA: TGTGCCAGCAGCTTAGTCGATCCTGGGTTAGCCAAAAACATTCAGTACTTC
CDR3: CASSLVDPGLAKNIQYF
V: TRBV7-8
D: .
size: .
J: TRBJ2-4

DNA: TGTGCCAGCTCACCCCCGGAAAACTCCTACGAGCAGTACTTC
CDR3: CASSPPENSYEQYF
V: TRBV18
D: .
size: once
J: TRBJ2-7

DNA: TGTGCCATCAGTGTCCGGGACAGGGAGACCTACGAGCAGTACTTC
CDR3: CAISVRDRETYEQYF
V: TRBV10-3
D: TRBD1
size: few
J: TRBJ2-7

DNA: TGTGCCAGCAGTGAAACGGGGGGGTCATACAATGAGCAGTTCTTC
CDR3: CASSETGGSYNEQFF
V: TRBV2
D: TRBD2
size: .
J: TRBJ2-1

DNA: TGTGCCAGCAGCACAGGGGCAGCCAAAGAGACCCAGTACTTC
CDR3: CASSTGAAKETQYF
V: TRBV11-3
D: TRBD1
size: .
J: TRBJ2-5

DNA: TGTGCCAGCAGCTTGGGGAATTCAATCTACAATGAGCAGTTCTTC
CDR3: CASSLGNSIYNEQFF
V: TRBV5-6
D: .
size: .
J: TRBJ2-1

DNA: TGTGCCAGCAGTGAATTTGGTAGCGGGGGGATAGGGGCCTCCTACAATGAGCAGTTCTTC
CDR3: CASSEFGSGGIGASYNEQFF
V: TRBV6-1
D: TRBD2
size: .
J: TRBJ2-1

DNA: TGTGCCAGCAGCTTGGCCGTGGGCCCACGTCAACCCCTCCACTTT
CDR3: CASSLAVGPRQPLHF
V: TRBV5-5
D: .
size: .
J: TRBJ1-6

DNA: TGTGCCACCAGTGATTTAACCGGGGGGGGGTATACGCAGTATTTT
CDR3: CATSDLTGGGYTQYF
V: TRBV24-1
D: TRBD2
size: .
J: TRBJ2-3

DNA: TGTGCCAGCAGCTTAGCAGTTGCTAACTATGGCTACACCTTC
CDR3: CASSLAVANYGYTF
V: TRBV7-9
D: .
size: few
J: TRBJ1-2

DNA: TGTGCCATCAGTGAGACCGGAGGAGCAACTAATGAAAAACTGTTTTTT
CDR3: CAISETGGATNEKLFF
V: TRBV10-3
D: .
size: once
J: TRBJ1-4

DNA: TGTGCCAGCAGCCGACGGAGATTGGACACAGATACGCAGTATTTT
CDR3: CASSRRRLDTDTQYF
V: TRBV14
D: .
size: few
J: TRBJ2-3

DNA: TGTGCCAGCAGCGTAGGAGGTAGGGGGGACACTGAAGCTTTCTTT
CDR3: CASSVGGRGDTEAFF
V: TRBV9
D: .
size: few
J: TRBJ1-1

DNA: TGCGCCAGCAGCTTGAGGGCAGGGGTTGAAAAACTGTTTTTT
CDR3: CASSLRAGVEKLFF
V: TRBV5-1
D: .
size: few
J: TRBJ1-4

DNA: TGTGCCAGCAGCCAAGTTTCGGGGGCCCCTTCACCCCTCCACTTT
CDR3: CASSQVSGAPSPLHF
V: TRBV3-1/TRBV3-2
D: .
size: .
J: TRBJ1-6

DNA: TGTGCCAGCAGCTCATCCGGGACAGGCACGAACGAGCAGTACTTC
CDR3: CASSSSGTGTNEQYF
V: TRBV7-2
D: TRBD1
size: once
J: TRBJ2-7

DNA: TGTGCCAGCAGGAGAACAGGGACATTTTTGGGCTACACCTTC
CDR3: CASRRTGTFLGYTF
V: TRBV6-5
D: .
size: .
J: TRBJ1-2

DNA: TGCGCCAGCCTACAAGTACAGACCGGGGAGCTGTTTTTT
CDR3: CASLQVQTGELFF
V: TRBV5-1
D: .
size: .
J: TRBJ2-2

DNA: TGTGCCAGCAGTTACTCGGGGACAGGCTCTTTGTTGGGCTACACCTTC
CDR3: CASSYSGTGSLLGYTF
V: TRBV6-6
D: TRBD1
size: .
J: TRBJ1-2

DNA: TGTGCCACCAGTGACCCCGGACAGACCTGGGGGGGCTACACCTTC
CDR3: CATSDPGQTWGGYTF
V: TRBV24-1
D: .
size: .
J: TRBJ1-2

DNA: TGTGCCAGCAGTCTACCTACTAACTATGGCTACACCTTC
CDR3: CASSLPTNYGYTF
V: TRBV12-3/TRBV12-4
D: .
size: .
J: TRBJ1-2

DNA: TGTGCCACCAGCAGAGATCCTGGAAACACCATATATTTT
CDR3: CATSRDPGNTIYF
V: TRBV15
D: .
size: .
J: TRBJ1-3

DNA: TGCAGTGCTAGTGGGGTAGATAATGAAAAACTGTTTTTT
CDR3: CSASGVDNEKLFF
V: TRBV20-1
D: .
size: .
J: TRBJ1-4

DNA: TGTGCCAGCAGCTTAGTCTGGGTGGGCAATCAGCCCCAGCATTTT
CDR3: CASSLVWVGNQPQHF
V: TRBV5-5
D: .
size: .
J: TRBJ1-5

DNA: TGTGCCAGCAGCCCACACCGACAGGGCCTATATGGCTACACCTTC
CDR3: CASSPHRQGLYGYTF
V: TRBV5-7
D: TRBD1
size: .
J: TRBJ1-2